The rows below give T cell receptor beta chains drawn from one sample of a study of T cell changes during pregnancy in multiple sclerosis. Assay: immunoSEQ multiplex PCR; the TCRdb copy retains only in-frame clones and omits some. The data hold 50,000 to 80,000 clones, with about 91% observed a single time. The sequences come from CD8+ T cells from peripheral blood mononuclear cells, collected before pregnancy. The source is a female donor with multiple sclerosis, enrolled in a pregnancy study. The CDR3 runs from the conserved cysteine through the conserved F or W. The D gene is left open where the match is weak. Expanded clones get a size class; other rows say once, few or many, or leave the size out.

TGTGCCAGCAGCTTATCCTCGGACAGGGGGGACTACACCTTC CASSLSSDRGDYTF TRBJ1-2 TRBD1 TRBV7-9 NA
TGTGCCAGCAGCTCTGGGATCGGGGGGGCCGGGGAGACCCAGTACTTC CASSSGIGGAGETQYF TRBJ2-5 TRBD2 TRBV7-9 NA
TGTGCCAGCAGCGCTTCACAGGGCTCGGGGAAAAACATTCAGTACTTC CASSASQGSGKNIQYF TRBJ2-4 NA TRBV9 few
TGTGCCAGTATGTTCTCCGACAGGGGCAATCAGCCCCAGCATTTT CASMFSDRGNQPQHF TRBJ1-5 TRBD1 TRBV19 NA
TGTGCCAGCAGCGCCGACAGGGGCGGCCAAGAGACCCAGTACTTC CASSADRGGQETQYF TRBJ2-5 TRBD1 TRBV5-6 NA
TGTGCCAGCAGCTCCCTAGCGGGGGAGGGAACAGATACGCAGTATTTT CASSSLAGEGTDTQYF TRBJ2-3 TRBD2 TRBV13 NA
TGTGCCAGCAGCTTATACCCAGGTGAAGCTTTCTTT CASSLYPGEAFF TRBJ1-1 NA TRBV11-1 NA
TGTGCCAGCAGCTCCGGGACCCAGGGGGAGCAGTTCTTC CASSSGTQGEQFF TRBJ2-1 NA TRBV6-4 NA
TGCGCCAGCAGCTTGGGGACTAGCGGGGGAGAGAAAGATACGCAGTATTTT CASSLGTSGGEKDTQYF TRBJ2-3 TRBD2 TRBV5-1 NA
TGTGCCAGCACCGAGGGGTCGGGGGGACATGAGCAGTTCTTC CASTEGSGGHEQFF TRBJ2-1 TRBD2 TRBV2 NA
TGTGCCAGCAGCCCCTGGGGTGGGGCGGACACTGAAGCTTTCTTT CASSPWGGADTEAFF TRBJ1-1 NA TRBV7-9 NA
TGTGCCAGCAGCACCTCAGGATCCTCTTCCTACGAGCAGTACTTC CASSTSGSSSYEQYF TRBJ2-7 NA TRBV7-2 NA
TGTGCCAGCAGCTTAACAGGATTCCATGGCTACACCTTC CASSLTGFHGYTF TRBJ1-2 NA TRBV14 NA